There are many counts of the clone carrying this T cell receptor beta chain. This CDR3 is built from 12 residues. Germline-derived CDR1 and CDR2 are LGHNT and FRNRAP. V was cut by 7 bases and J by 2 bases, with 8 bases left in between. This sample's time point: newly diagnosed GD, antithyroid drugs for less than 3 months. Scientists built the TCR library using RNA that was extracted from PBMCs. The sample comes from a study of regulatory T cells in long-lasting Graves disease. Assembly of TCR beta libraries relied on iRepertoire HTBI primers together with Arm-PCR of CDR3 regions. MiXCR, applied by TCRdb to the multiplex PCR reads, yields one record per CDR3 protein. The repertoire holds under 700,000 distinct CDR3 sequences, about 15% seen once, with approximately 25% in the top ten. These data are also associated with another study on T cells in Graves' hyperthyroidism and ophthalmopathy. This second study notes: The HTBI primer set drove a first-round RT-PCR of the TCR CDR3. Ophthalmopathy onset followed model prediction by a median about 6.9 months.

The TCR was taken from a woman aged 35 to 60 with Graves disease. This specimen consisted of peripheral blood mononuclear cells (PBMCs), obtained at new diagnosis, from a patient treated with antithyroid drugs. This chain links TRBV12-5 with TRBJ1-1; unclear D gene. CDR3 residues: CASAAGNTEAFF. The CDR3 nucleotides are TGTGCTAGTGCTGCGGGAAACACTGAAGCTTTCTTT.